These 25 T cell receptor beta chains were sequenced from one sample in a study of beta chain features in type 1 diabetes. All of the isolated RNA was reverse transcribed, so expressed TCRB transcripts were sequenced. Profiled with immunoSEQ multiplex PCR; TCRdb holds only in-frame clones, not every one. The table shows about 930,000 clones, with 15% to 20% occurring only once. Sequencing was performed on naive CD4+ T cells from blood. The receptors derive from a young woman in good health.

This clone came up a few times. This chain connects TRBV11-2 to TRBJ2-1; weak D call: TRBD1 (6 bases). The length of the CDR3 is 16 residues. Germline CDR1 SGHAT, CDR2 FQNNGV. The V end lost 6 bases, the J end lost 0 bases, and 15 bases lay between the germline ends. CDR3 in DNA: TGTGCCAGCAGGGCTGGCAGGGGATTCTCCTACAATGAGCAGTTCTTC. It codes for CASRAGRGFSYNEQFF.

This clone has a handful of counts. V usage is TRBV11-2 and J usage is TRBJ2-3; no firm D call. The CDR3 totals 16 residues. V was shortened by 5 bases and J by 0 bases, with 15 bases between the two germline ends. Germline V lookup: CDR1 SGHAT, CDR2 FQNNGV. CDR3 DNA sequence: TGTGCCAGCAGCCTCGCAATGGCAGCTAGCACAGATACGCAGTATTTT. It translates to CASSLAMAASTDTQYF.

The chain links TRBV5-4 to TRBJ2-7; D possibly corresponds to TRBD1 (6 bases). Trimming stripped 2 bases from V and 5 bases from J, with 17 bases between. This CDR3 is 15 amino acids long. The germline V gene has CDR1 SGHNT and CDR2 YYREEE (reference sequence). In DNA form, the CDR3 reads TGTGCCAGCAGCTTTTGGTCTAGCTCAGGGGACGAGCAGTACTTC. This sequence encodes CASSFWSSSGDEQYF.

This clone was counted a few times. The chain links TRBV11-1 to TRBJ2-1; unclear D gene. The V gene lost 4 bases and the J gene lost 7 bases, with 8 bases spanning the gap. The CDR3 length is 12 residues. Germline values: CDR1 SGHAT, CDR2 FQDESV (reference sequence). The DNA for the CDR3 is TGTGCCAGCAGCTCAAGGCAGAATGAGCAGTTCTTC. It yields the protein CASSSRQNEQFF.

This clone appeared a few times. V is TRBV13 and J is TRBJ2-7; D gene ambiguous. The CDR3 loop spans 14 amino acids. V lost 5 bases, J lost 0 bases, and 11 bases lay in between. CDR1 and CDR2 from the germline V gene are PRHDT and FYEKMQ (reference sequence). The CDR3 sequence: CASSDRQTSYEQYF. In nucleotides, the CDR3 is TGTGCCAGCAGCGACCGGCAGACCTCCTACGAGCAGTACTTC.

In its sample, this clone was seen a few times. This sequence joins TRBV7-3 and TRBJ2-6; D ambiguous. V shed 2 bases and J shed 2 bases, with 4 bases lying between them. This CDR3 region has 14 residues. Germline CDR1 is SGHTA and CDR2 is FQGTGA. The CDR3, as DNA: TGTGCCAGCAGCTTATTCCCTGGGGCCAACGTCCTGACTTTC. Amino acid sequence: CASSLFPGANVLTF. Drawing the rest from reference TRBV7-3 and TRBJ2-6, the complete variable domain is GAGVSQTPSNKVTEKGKYVELRCDPISGHTALYWYRQSLGQGPEFLIYFQGTGAADDSGLPNDRFFAVRPEGSVSTLKIQRTERGDSAVYLCASSLFPGANVLTFGAGSRLTVL.

The V call is TRBV18, the J call TRBJ2-1; D might be TRBD2 (5 bases). V lost 0 bases and J 6 bases, leaving 12 bases between the germline ends. The CDR3 is made up of 15 amino acids. Germline V gene sequence: CDR1 KGHSH, CDR2 LQKENI. The CDR3 DNA reads TGTGCCAGCTCACCACCAAGCGGCGGCTTCAATGAGCAGTTCTTC. This translates into CASSPPSGGFNEQFF.

The rearrangement uses TRBV10-3 and TRBJ2-5; D is undetermined. The germline CDR1 and CDR2 sequences are ENHRY and SYGVKD. The CDR3 has 14 residues. Trimming left V 5 bases short and J 0 bases short, with 10 bases between. The CDR3 loop is CAISSRQDQETQYF. The CDR3 DNA reads TGTGCCATCAGTTCTAGACAAGACCAAGAGACCCAGTACTTC.

This chain joins TRBV7-9 and TRBJ2-2, with 11 nucleotides matching TRBD2. This CDR3 is 15 amino acids long. CDR1 is SEHNR and CDR2 is FQNEAQ in the germline V gene (reference sequence). J was trimmed by 4 bases and V by 6 bases; bases with no gene match: 4. DNA of the CDR3: TGTGCCAGCAGGTCCGGGACTAGCGGCACCGGGGAGCTGTTTTTT. This sequence encodes CASRSGTSGTGELFF.

This CDR3 reads CATSRRTGGYQPQHF. The CDR3, as DNA: TGTGCCACCAGCAGAAGGACAGGGGGCTATCAGCCCCAGCATTTT. The chain links TRBV15 to TRBJ1-5; the match to TRBD1 covers 11 bases. From germline, CDR1 is LNHNV and CDR2 YYDKDF (reference sequence). The CDR3 totals 15 residues. Losses at the gene ends were 2 bases for V and 5 bases for J; bases not matched to a gene: 2.

This clone appeared many times. The chain has TRBV2 and TRBJ2-1, with D unclear. This CDR3 has 13 residues. Germline-derived CDR1 and CDR2 are SNHLY and FYNNEI. V lost 7 bases, J lost 7 bases, and 14 bases lay in between. In nucleotides, the CDR3 is TGTGCCAGCACCGTAGTCCTGGGTAATGAGCAGTTCTTC. This translates into CASTVVLGNEQFF.

The chain uses TRBV28 and TRBJ1-2; D unclear. The CDR3 loop spans 15 amino acids. Germline lookup yields CDR1 MDHEN and CDR2 SYDVKM. Trimming stripped 5 bases from V and 4 bases from J, with 17 bases between. The CDR3 loop reads CASSPVGPEGYGYTF. DNA of the CDR3: TGTGCCAGCAGTCCGGTCGGACCCGAGGGCTATGGCTACACCTTC.

This chain uses TRBV29-1 with TRBJ2-1; D ambiguous. Germline CDR1 and CDR2: SQVTM and ANQGSEA. This CDR3 spans 14 amino acids. The V gene lost 2 bases and the J gene lost 4 bases, with 12 bases spanning the gap. The CDR3: CSVESSKQYNEQFF. The CDR3 coding sequence is TGCAGCGTTGAATCTAGTAAGCAGTACAATGAGCAGTTCTTC.

This chain uses TRBV5-8 with TRBJ2-5; 10 nucleotides line up with TRBD2. CDR1 SGHTS and CDR2 YDEGEE come from the germline V gene. The CDR3 is made up of 17 amino acids. V lost 0 bases, J lost 5 bases, and 10 bases stayed unmatched. As DNA, the CDR3 is TGTGCCAGCAGCTTGGGGAGTCTAGCGGGAGTTGGGGAGACCCAGTACTTC. Protein: CASSLGSLAGVGETQYF.

The chain links TRBV29-1 to TRBJ2-1; 11 nucleotides match TRBD2. Germline CDR1 and CDR2: SQVTM and ANQGSEA. The CDR3 covers 15 residues. Trimming cost V 3 bases and J 1 base; bases outside gene matches: 2. The CDR3 region is CSVDLAGGSYNEQFF. The DNA of the CDR3 is TGCAGCGTTGACTTAGCGGGAGGGTCCTACAATGAGCAGTTCTTC.

This clone was observed a few times. The gene calls are TRBV28 and TRBJ2-1, with D unclear. Trimming cost V 7 bases and J 5 bases, with 9 bases left between them. This CDR3 region has 12 residues. CDR1 is MDHEN and CDR2 is SYDVKM in the germline V gene. This CDR3 is CASKDLHNEQFF. The CDR3, as DNA: TGTGCCAGCAAGGATCTCCACAATGAGCAGTTCTTC. Drawing the rest from reference TRBV28 and TRBJ2-1, the complete variable domain is DVKVTQSSRYLVKRTGEKVFLECVQDMDHENMFWYRQDPGLGLRLIYFSYDVKMKEKGDIPEGYSVSREKKERFSLILESASTNQTSMYLCASKDLHNEQFFGPGTRLTVL.

This clone was counted between two and nine times. The chain couples TRBV9 to TRBJ1-2; D is perhaps TRBD1 (6 bases). V lost 0 bases to trimming and J lost 2 bases, with 8 bases between them. The CDR3 covers 14 residues. Per germline, CDR1 SGDLS and CDR2 YYNGEE. The CDR3 region has the DNA TGTGCCAGCAGCGTAGGACAGGAGAACTATGGCTACACCTTC. Amino acids: CASSVGQENYGYTF. Full variable domain (missing parts from reference TRBV9 and TRBJ1-2): DSGVTQTPKHLITATGQRVTLRCSPRSGDLSVYWYQQSLDQGLQFLIQYYNGEERAKGNILERFSAQQFPDLHSELNLSSLELGDSALYFCASSVGQENYGYTFGSGTRLTVV.

This clone came up a few times. This chain connects TRBV5-8 to TRBJ2-4, with 7 bases identical to TRBD2. Germline assignment: CDR1 SGHTS and CDR2 YDEGEE. Germline trimming cut 0 bases from V and 8 bases from J; bases unmatched to any gene: 5. The CDR3 spans 14 residues. CDR3 bases: TGTGCCAGCAGCTTGGCTAGCGGTGACTACATTCAGTACTTC. This sequence encodes CASSLASGDYIQYF. The variable domain in full, with the rest retrieved from reference TRBV5-8 and TRBJ2-4, is EAGVTQSPTHLIKTRGQQATLRCSPISGHTSVYWYQQALGLGLQFLLWYDEGEERNRGNFPPRFSGRQFPNYSSELNVNALELEDSALYLCASSLASGDYIQYFGAGTRLSVL.

The chain couples TRBV4-3 to TRBJ2-1; possible D gene TRBD1, 6 bases. Germline-derived CDR1 and CDR2 are LGHNA and YSLEER. V was clipped by 8 bases and J by 9 bases, with 23 bases between them. The CDR3 runs 15 residues. CDR3 nucleotide sequence: TGCGCCAGCCGCAGGGGAACGGCCTCCCCCTCTGAGCAGTTCTTC. The encoded protein is CASRRGTASPSEQFF.

The chain has TRBV11-1 and TRBJ2-5, with 11 positions matching TRBD1. CDR1 and CDR2 (germline): SGHAT, FQDESV (reference sequence). V dropped 4 bases and J dropped 5; count of bases not matched to a gene: 6. The CDR3 runs 15 residues. The CDR3 here is CASSSGTGGPETQYF. In DNA, the CDR3 is TGTGCCAGCAGCTCCGGGACAGGGGGACCTGAGACCCAGTACTTC.

The chain joins TRBV7-9 to TRBJ1-3; D is uncertain. The V gene's germline CDR1 is SEHNR and CDR2 FQNEAQ (reference sequence). Trimming left V 3 bases short and J 0 bases short, with 12 bases between. This CDR3 spans 16 amino acids. The CDR3 protein is CASSFGDPSSGNTIYF. For the CDR3, the DNA is TGTGCCAGCAGCTTTGGCGACCCCTCCTCTGGAAACACCATATATTTT.

This clone was seen a few times. The chain has TRBV18 and TRBJ2-7; D might be TRBD1 or TRBD2, each matching 5 bases. Between the trimmed V and J ends, which lost 6 bases and 2 bases, there was a span of 14 bases. CDR1 KGHSH and CDR2 LQKENI come from the germline V gene. The CDR3 is made up of 14 amino acids. The CDR3 is CASSSGTGTYEQYF. The CDR3 DNA sequence: TGTGCCAGCTCCTCCGGGACGGGTACCTACGAGCAGTACTTC.

The rearrangement joins TRBV29-1 to TRBJ2-3; the match to TRBD2 covers 9 bases. CDR3 length: 14 residues. CDR1 is SQVTM and CDR2 is ANQGSEA in the germline V gene. Trimming took 6 bases from V and 0 from J; bases not matched to a gene: 4. The CDR3 protein is CSVLSGRSTDTQYF. The CDR3 DNA follows: TGCAGCGTCCTGAGCGGGAGGAGCACAGATACGCAGTATTTT.

The V and J genes are TRBV6-5 and TRBJ1-2, with D tentatively TRBD1 (6 bases). The CDR3 is made up of 11 amino acids. With 6 bases removed from V and 5 bases from J, the gap between germline ends came to 7 bases. Per the germline V gene, CDR1 is MNHEY and CDR2 is SVGAGI. CDR3 sequence (DNA): TGTGCCAGCAGACAGGGTTATGGCTACACCTTC. This gives the protein CASRQGYGYTF.

The rearrangement joins TRBV7-9 to TRBJ1-4, with D possibly matching TRBD1 (5 bases). Per the germline V gene, CDR1 is SEHNR and CDR2 is FQNEAQ (reference sequence). Trimming removed 2 bases at V and 5 bases at J, with 9 bases between. The CDR3 spans 14 residues. The CDR3 spells CASSLRDGNEKLFF. The DNA for the CDR3 is TGTGCCAGCAGCTTACGGGACGGGAATGAAAAACTGTTTTTT.